One and the same sample provided the 30 T cell receptor beta chains below, sequenced in a study of T-cell reconstitution after alpha-beta-depleted transplantation in children (dated by TCRdb to the mid-2010s). Receptor libraries were prepared by PCR. For sequencing, an Illumina HiSeq 2500 was employed. TCR library preparation used molecular barcoding, with unique molecular identifiers applied to normalize quantification of the TCRbeta repertoire. Using fastp at Q25 and MiXCR, TCRdb reprocessed the public reads and kept productive beta chains. Entries are consolidated by CDR3 protein sequence, retaining the most common genes and DNA. The sample includes a few hundred thousand distinct CDR3 sequences, with approximately 10% observed a single time. In total, the top ten clones hold roughly 5.5% of the sample. The input for sequencing was PBMCs from the stem cell graft donor, taken from the stem cell graft. Every receptor here comes from a human donor who donated a stem cell graft to a child with acute myeloid leukemia.

The table lists this clonotype with a few counts. This chain connects TRBV20-1 to TRBJ2-4, with a possible D match to TRBD1 (5 bases). The CDR3 is 16 residues long. V lost 1 base to trimming and J lost 1 base, with 14 bases between them. The germline V gene encodes CDR1 DFQATT and CDR2 SNEGSKA (reference sequence). The CDR3 region has the DNA TGCAGTGCTAGAGTCCAGGGAAGAACGGCCAAAAACATTCAGTACTTC. It encodes CSARVQGRTAKNIQYF.

V gene TRBV5-1 combines with J gene TRBJ1-5; no definite D call. The V and J ends lost 1 base and 0 bases respectively, with 8 bases between them. The CDR3 spans 15 residues. CDR1 and CDR2 from the germline V gene are SGHRS and YFSETQ. CDR3 sequence reads: CASSLSGYSNQPQHF. The CDR3 DNA reads TGCGCCAGCAGCTTGTCTGGGTATAGCAATCAGCCCCAGCATTTT.

The chain recombines TRBV5-1 with TRBJ2-3, with TRBD2 matching 8 bases. V trimming: 1 base; J trimming: 5 bases; junction bases outside the gene matches: 6. The CDR3 runs to 15 residues. Germline CDR1 is SGHRS and CDR2 is YFSETQ. The CDR3 DNA follows: TGCGCCAGCAGCTTGAATGGCGGGGGGATAGATACGCAGTATTTT. This encodes CASSLNGGGIDTQYF.

In this sample, this clonotype turned up a few times. The V gene is TRBV12-3 or TRBV12-4, the J gene TRBJ2-5; D gene uncertain. Trimming stripped 3 bases from V and 1 base from J, with 9 bases between. The CDR3 contains 14 residues. This chain's CDR3 is CASSFRQAQETQYF. DNA for the CDR3: TGTGCCAGCAGTTTTAGACAAGCCCAAGAGACCCAGTACTTC.

This clonotype was seen at least ten times. J is TRBJ2-1 and V is TRBV20-1; D gene unclear. Trimming removed 5 bases at V and 9 bases at J, with 11 bases between. The CDR3 is 11 amino acids. Germline CDR1 reads DFQATT; CDR2 reads SNEGSKA (reference sequence). The CDR3 bases are TGCAGTGCTCACCATATCGGTGAGCAGTTCTTC. This codes for CSAHHIGEQFF.

This chain connects TRBV20-1 to TRBJ2-7, with D perhaps assigned TRBD1 or TRBD2 (5 bases each). The germline V and J ends were trimmed by 6 bases and 2 bases, with 23 bases remaining between them. The germline CDR1 and CDR2 sequences are DFQATT and SNEGSKA (reference sequence). The CDR3 totals 16 residues. The CDR3 nucleotides are TGCAGTGCCACTCAAGAGGGGTGGGGGACCGCCTACGAGCAGTACTTC. Amino acid sequence: CSATQEGWGTAYEQYF.

The chain uses TRBV5-1 and TRBJ2-7, with D hard to call. V was trimmed by 4 bases and J by 2 bases, leaving 10 bases between them. From germline, CDR1 is SGHRS and CDR2 YFSETQ. CDR3 length: 13 residues. CDR3 bases: TGCGCCAGCAGCCCAACTCCGACCTACGAGCAGTACTTC. Translating gives CASSPTPTYEQYF.

This clonotype was counted many times. This sequence joins TRBV27 and TRBJ1-4; tentatively, D is TRBD1 (5 bases). This CDR3 contains 18 residues. With 0 bases removed from V and 4 bases from J, the gap between germline ends came to 18 bases. Germline CDR1 MNHEY, CDR2 SMNVEV (reference sequence). The CDR3 region has the DNA TGTGCCAGCAGTTTATCGGTGCGCCAAACTCAGGGTAATGAAAAACTGTTTTTT. Its protein product is CASSLSVRQTQGNEKLFF.

In its sample, this clonotype was seen many times. The gene calls are TRBV20-1 and TRBJ2-1; D uncertain. The germline V gene encodes CDR1 DFQATT and CDR2 SNEGSKA (reference sequence). Trimming stripped 5 bases from V and 5 bases from J, with 7 bases between. The CDR3 runs to 11 residues. In DNA, the CDR3 is TGCAGTGCTCCCGATGACAATGAGCAGTTCTTC. This encodes CSAPDDNEQFF.

The V call is TRBV2, the J call TRBJ1-2; TRBD1 is a possible D gene (6 bases). This CDR3 contains 15 residues. The V gene's germline CDR1 is SNHLY and CDR2 FYNNEI. The germline V and J ends were trimmed by 7 bases and 3 bases, with 18 bases remaining between them. The DNA of the CDR3 is TGTGCCAGCATTAGAGGGGGGGCAGAAGACTATGGCTACACCTTC. It codes for CASIRGGAEDYGYTF.

In its sample, this clonotype was seen many times. The rearrangement links TRBV29-1 to TRBJ2-7; weak D call: TRBD1 (6 bases). This CDR3 spans 13 amino acids. Germline lookup yields CDR1 SQVTM and CDR2 ANQGSEA. V was shortened by 7 bases and J by 4 bases, with 17 bases between the two germline ends. The CDR3 DNA reads TGCAGCGCCGCTCGGACAGTAGGGTACGAGCAGTACTTC. It codes for CSAARTVGYEQYF.

This clonotype occurred a few times. The chain links TRBV20-1 to TRBJ1-3, with TRBD1 matching over 7 bases. Looked up from germline, CDR1 is DFQATT and CDR2 is SNEGSKA (reference sequence). This CDR3 contains 15 residues. J gave up 0 bases and V 6 bases, and 8 bases lay outside the gene matches. CDR3 residues: CSARRTGLSGNTIYF. The CDR3 DNA sequence: TGCAGTGCACGACGGACAGGACTCTCTGGAAACACCATATATTTT.

The chain employs TRBV28 and TRBJ1-1; a weak D match, TRBD1 (6 bases). V was cut by 2 bases and J by 5 bases, with 9 bases left in between. Germline CDR1 MDHEN, CDR2 SYDVKM. There are 13 residues in the CDR3. CDR3 region: CASSLDRQTEAFF. As DNA, the CDR3 is TGTGCCAGCAGTTTAGACAGGCAGACTGAAGCTTTCTTT.

The chain combines TRBV18 with TRBJ2-5; 10 bases agree with TRBD2. This CDR3 comprises 16 residues. V dropped 1 base and J dropped 4; count of bases not matched to a gene: 6. Germline CDR1 and CDR2: KGHSH and LQKENI. Here the CDR3 DNA reads TGTGCCAGCTCACCACTCGAGCTAGCGGGAGCAGAGACCCAGTACTTC. Translating it yields CASSPLELAGAETQYF. Filled out from reference TRBV18 and TRBJ2-5, the complete variable domain reads NAGVMQNPRHLVRRRGQEARLRCSPMKGHSHVYWYRQLPEEGLKFMVYLQKENIIDESGMPKERFSAEFPKEGPSILRIQQVVRGDSAAYFCASSPLELAGAETQYFGPGTRLLVL.

The chain links TRBV9 to TRBJ2-3, with D possibly TRBD2 on 5 matching bases. V lost 2 bases and J 2 bases, leaving 9 bases between the germline ends. The V gene's germline CDR1 is SGDLS and CDR2 YYNGEE. This CDR3 contains 14 residues. DNA of the CDR3: TGTGCCAGCAGCGTCGGGATTCACACAGATACGCAGTATTTT. Protein: CASSVGIHTDTQYF.

On this clonotype itself: One base away lies a much larger clone, so this may be a sequencing read error. This chain joins TRBV4-2 and TRBJ1-1, with no clear D. The CDR3 length is 12 residues. CDR1 and CDR2 from the germline V gene are LGHNA and YNFKEQ. CDR3 sequence: CASSQENTDAFF. Here the CDR3 DNA reads TGTGCCAGCAGCCAGGAGAACACTGACGCTTTCTTT.

Written as DNA, the CDR3 is TGCGCCAGCAGTGAGACTAGGGAGACCCAGTACTTC. This gives the protein CASSETRETQYF. V is TRBV10-2 and J is TRBJ2-5; tentative D call: TRBD2 (5 bases). The CDR3 spans 12 residues. The germline V and J ends were trimmed by 2 bases and 5 bases, with 6 bases remaining between them. The germline gives CDR1 WSHSY, CDR2 SAAADI.

There are a few counts of this clonotype. The rearrangement uses TRBV5-1 and TRBJ2-3, with D possibly matching TRBD2 (5 bases). The CDR3 consists of 15 residues. Germline V gene data show CDR1 as SGHRS and CDR2 as YFSETQ. With 0 bases removed from V and 4 bases from J, the gap between germline ends came to 12 bases. Written as DNA, the CDR3 is TGCGCCAGCAGCTTGGGACTCGTCGGGGCAGATACGCAGTATTTT. Translated, it gives CASSLGLVGADTQYF.

This clonotype was counted a few times. V usage is TRBV20-1 and J usage is TRBJ2-1, with 7 positions matching TRBD2. Germline-derived CDR1 and CDR2 are DFQATT and SNEGSKA (reference sequence). Unmatched junction bases numbered 18, after V lost 7 bases and J lost 9 bases. The CDR3 contains 15 residues. CDR3 DNA: TGCAGTGTTCCGAGCTGGGTATCTCGGGAGGTTGAGCAGTTCTTC. Translated: CSVPSWVSREVEQFF.

The CDR3 spells CASTLLGWGETQYF. CDR3 coding DNA: TGTGCCAGCACCCTGCTTGGTTGGGGAGAGACCCAGTACTTC. The V gene is TRBV12-3 or TRBV12-4, the J gene TRBJ2-5; D is uncertain. There are 14 residues in the CDR3. The V gene lost 7 bases and the J gene lost 4 bases, with 16 bases spanning the gap.

This clonotype was seen a few times. This chain connects TRBV11-2 to TRBJ2-5; the D gene is possibly TRBD2 (5 bases). V was trimmed by 3 bases and J by 3 bases, leaving 11 bases between them. Germline V CDR1 and CDR2: SGHAT, FQNNGV. CDR3 length: 14 residues. Here the CDR3 reads CASSFLAGKETQYF. The CDR3 DNA reads TGTGCCAGCAGCTTTCTCGCCGGGAAAGAGACCCAGTACTTC.

The rearrangement links TRBV6-5 to TRBJ1-5, with no clear D. Trimming stripped 3 bases from V and 2 bases from J, with 17 bases between. The V gene's germline CDR1 is MNHEY and CDR2 SVGAGI. The CDR3 totals 17 residues. The CDR3 loop reads CASSYRVGPGRNQPQHF. The CDR3 nucleotides are TGTGCCAGCAGTTATAGAGTGGGCCCGGGTCGCAATCAGCCCCAGCATTTT.

This clonotype has at least ten counts. The rearrangement joins TRBV7-2 to TRBJ1-4; D is uncertain. Germline loops: CDR1 SGHTA, CDR2 FQGNSA. Trimming cost V 5 bases and J 1 base, with 17 bases left between them. The CDR3 is made up of 17 amino acids. The CDR3 region has the DNA TGTGCCAGCAGCGCTCAACCCGCCCGGGGAACTAATGAAAAACTGTTTTTT. The encoded protein is CASSAQPARGTNEKLFF.

In this sample, this clonotype turned up a few times. V usage is TRBV7-8 and J usage is TRBJ1-1; D not certain. V was pared by 2 bases and J by 6 bases, with 7 bases between. CDR3 length: 12 amino acids. Germline V CDR1 and CDR2: SGHVS, FQNEAQ. Here the CDR3 DNA reads TGTGCCAGCAGCTTACCCAAATCTGAAGCTTTCTTT. The encoded protein is CASSLPKSEAFF.

Ten or more counts support this clonotype. The rearrangement joins TRBV6-2 or TRBV6-3 to TRBJ2-1, with TRBD2 matching over 8 bases. V shed 10 bases and J 1 base; nucleotides not matched to a gene: 9. This CDR3 has 15 amino acids. Germline-derived CDR1 and CDR2 are MNHEY and SVGEGT. The chain's CDR3 is CANSSGLASYNEQFF. DNA for the CDR3: TGTGCCAACTCGAGCGGACTAGCATCCTACAATGAGCAGTTCTTC.

V gene TRBV9 combines with J gene TRBJ1-1; 10 positions agree with TRBD1. Germline lookup yields CDR1 SGDLS and CDR2 YYNGEE. J lost 5 bases, V lost 3 bases, and 7 bases had no gene match. CDR3 length: 15 amino acids. CDR3 sequence (DNA): TGTGCCAGCAGCGGGCCCGGGACAGGGGATACTGAAGCTTTCTTT. Translating gives CASSGPGTGDTEAFF.

This clonotype was seen a handful of times. The chain carries TRBV7-2 and TRBJ2-5; 8 nucleotides line up with TRBD2. Per the germline V gene, CDR1 is SGHTA and CDR2 is FQGNSA. There are 15 residues in the CDR3. The ends lost 6 bases at V and 1 base at J; junction bases unmatched: 7. CDR3 sequence: CASSLGAGVQETQYF. The CDR3 DNA reads as TGTGCCAGCAGTCTCGGAGCGGGGGTCCAAGAGACCCAGTACTTC.

The chain links TRBV20-1 to TRBJ1-6, with TRBD1 matching 11 bases. The J segment lost 8 bases and the V segment lost 0 bases, leaving 6 bases of the junction unmatched. Germline V gene lookup returns CDR1 DFQATT and CDR2 SNEGSKA (reference sequence). The CDR3 consists of 16 residues. The CDR3 nucleotides are TGCAGTGCTAGAGATATTAGGACAGGGGGCGATTCACCCCTCCACTTT. Translated: CSARDIRTGGDSPLHF.

This clonotype has a count of ten or more. The genes are TRBV12-3 or TRBV12-4 and TRBJ2-5, with D perhaps TRBD2 (5 bases). V lost 7 bases to trimming and J lost 3 bases, with 15 bases between them. The CDR3 has 14 amino acids. Written as DNA, the CDR3 is TGTGCCAGCACCATCCAGGCCGGGGAAGAGACCCAGTACTTC. Its protein product is CASTIQAGEETQYF.

This chain connects TRBV11-2 to TRBJ2-1, with D perhaps TRBD2 (6 bases). Trimming removed 0 bases from V and 4 bases from J, with 13 bases in between. The CDR3 spans 16 residues. Germline V gene data show CDR1 as SGHAT and CDR2 as FQNNGV. CDR3 residues: CASSLEGGGVYNEQFF. DNA for the CDR3: TGTGCCAGCAGCTTAGAGGGGGGAGGAGTTTACAATGAGCAGTTCTTC.